These 5 T cell receptor beta chains came from one sample sequenced in a study of T cell clonality in common variable immunodeficiency. Antigen specificity for these receptors is unknown. Whole-study results and caveats: Fewer deletions and N-nucleotide insertions were reportedly seen in common variable immunodeficiency TCR beta sequences.

Profiled with immunoSEQ multiplex PCR; TCRdb holds only in-frame clones, not every one. The sample was found to contain 15,000 to 20,000 clones, and every one recurs. Sequenced: peripheral blood mononuclear cells. The receptors here all came from a human donor with common variable immunodeficiency.

This clone appeared many times. Read sequence stops 3 residues before the CDR3 end, and the germline J gene provides the missing end. This rearrangement joins TRBV2 to TRBJ2-5; TRBD1 aligns across 8 bases. The CDR3 runs 19 residues. Germline loops: CDR1 SNHLY, CDR2 FYNNEI. The V gene end was trimmed by 0 bases and the J gene end by 5 bases; junction bases not matched to a gene: 17. CDR3 DNA, as far as it was read: TGTGCCAGCAGTGAAGCTAGGAGGGGGACAGGCTACCCCCAGGAGACC. Its protein is CASSEARRGTGYPQET. The CDR3 in full is CASSEARRGTGYPQETQYF.

This clone has ten or more counts. From the germline J gene comes the end of the CDR3, since the read stops 3 residues before it. This chain links TRBV27 with TRBJ2-1, with 7 nucleotides matching TRBD2. The CDR3 consists of 14 residues. V trimming: 6 bases; J trimming: 6 bases; junction bases outside the gene matches: 8. CDR1 is MNHEY and CDR2 is SMNVEV in the germline V gene (reference sequence). The CDR3 is CASSHSGAGNEQFF. The DNA read from the CDR3 is TGTGCCAGCAGCCACAGCGGGGCGGGCAATGAG.

This clone has more than one count but fewer than ten. The read stops 3 residues short of the end of the CDR3; the missing end is completed from the germline J gene. J is TRBJ2-7 and V is TRBV20-1; tentatively, D is TRBD1 or TRBD2 (5 bases each). The V end was cut by 1 base, the J end by 2 bases, with 18 bases between. CDR3 size: 16 residues. The germline V gene has CDR1 DFQATT and CDR2 SNEGSKA (reference sequence). The CDR3 loop is CSARVMERGNPYEQYF. Partial CDR3 DNA: TGCAGTGCTAGAGTCATGGAGAGGGGTAATCCCTACGAG.

By proportion, this clone is medium-sized. Read coverage stops 3 residues before the CDR3 terminus; the germline J gene supplies the remainder. The chain uses TRBV20-1 and TRBJ2-7; 7 bases map to TRBD2. V trimming: 0 bases; J trimming: 0 bases; junction bases outside the gene matches: 5. Germline CDR1 DFQATT, CDR2 SNEGSKA (reference sequence). This CDR3 has 15 amino acids. The CDR3 here is CSARDGSGPSYEQYF. CDR3 bases read: TGCAGTGCTAGAGATGGTAGCGGGCCCTCCTACGAG.

This clone was observed at least ten times. The read falls 3 residues short of the CDR3 end, and the missing part is taken from the germline J gene. The chain has TRBV7-2 and TRBJ2-5, with 7 bases fitting TRBD2. The trim removed 3 bases at V and 5 bases at J, leaving 9 bases unmatched. Germline loops: CDR1 SGHTA, CDR2 FQGNSA. The CDR3 sequence is 15 residues long. The CDR3 protein is CASSFGGSESETQYF. The CDR3 bases that were read are TGTGCCAGCAGCTTCGGCGGGAGTGAGTCTGAGACC. The variable domain in full, with the rest retrieved from reference TRBV7-2 and TRBJ2-5, is GAGVSQSPSNKVTEKGKDVELRCDPISGHTALYWYRQSLGQGLEFLIYFQGNSAPDKSGLPSDRFSAERTGGSVSTLTIQRTQQEDSAVYLCASSFGGSESETQYFGPGTRLLVL.